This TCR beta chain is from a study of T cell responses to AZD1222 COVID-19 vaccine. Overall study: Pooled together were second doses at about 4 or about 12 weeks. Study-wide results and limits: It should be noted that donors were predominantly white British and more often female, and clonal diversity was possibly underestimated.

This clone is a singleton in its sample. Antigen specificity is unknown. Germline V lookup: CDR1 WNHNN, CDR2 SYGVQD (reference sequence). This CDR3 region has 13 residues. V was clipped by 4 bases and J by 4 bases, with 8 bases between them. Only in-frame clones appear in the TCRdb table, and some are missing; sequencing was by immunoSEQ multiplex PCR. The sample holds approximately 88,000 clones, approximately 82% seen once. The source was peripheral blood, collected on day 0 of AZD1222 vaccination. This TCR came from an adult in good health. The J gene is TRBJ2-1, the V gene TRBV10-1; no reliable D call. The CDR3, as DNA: TGCGCCAGCAGTGTAGGCTCATACAATGAGCAGTTCTTC. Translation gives CASSVGSYNEQFF.